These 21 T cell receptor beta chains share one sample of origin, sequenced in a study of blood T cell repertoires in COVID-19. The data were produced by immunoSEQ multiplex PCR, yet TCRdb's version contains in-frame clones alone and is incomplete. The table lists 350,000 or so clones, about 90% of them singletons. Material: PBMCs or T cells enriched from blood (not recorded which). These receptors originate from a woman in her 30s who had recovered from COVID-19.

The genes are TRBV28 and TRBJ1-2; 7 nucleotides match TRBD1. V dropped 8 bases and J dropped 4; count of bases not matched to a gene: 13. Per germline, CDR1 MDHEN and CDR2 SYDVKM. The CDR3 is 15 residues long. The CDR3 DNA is TGTGCCAGCTCAACGGGGGCGCAGGGGGGCTATGGCTACACCTTC. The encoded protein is CASSTGAQGGYGYTF.

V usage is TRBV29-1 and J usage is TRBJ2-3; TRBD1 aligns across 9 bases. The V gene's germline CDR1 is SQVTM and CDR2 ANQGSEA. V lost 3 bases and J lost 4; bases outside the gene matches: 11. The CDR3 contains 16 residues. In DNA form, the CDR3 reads TGCAGCGTTGACGACAGGGGGGATGCACCTCCAGATACGCAGTATTTT. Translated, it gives CSVDDRGDAPPDTQYF.

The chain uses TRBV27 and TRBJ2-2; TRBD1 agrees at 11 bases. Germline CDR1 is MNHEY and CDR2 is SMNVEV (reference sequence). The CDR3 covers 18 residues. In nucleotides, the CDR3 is TGTGTCCTACCCCCCGGGACAGGGGGTTCGCTAGCCACCGGGGAGCTGTTTTTT. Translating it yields CVLPPGTGGSLATGELFF.

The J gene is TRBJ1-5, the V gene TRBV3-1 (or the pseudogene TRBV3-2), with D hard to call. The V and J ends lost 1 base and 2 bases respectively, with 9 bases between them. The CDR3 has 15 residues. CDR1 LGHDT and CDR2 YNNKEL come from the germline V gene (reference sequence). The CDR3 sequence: CASSQAVGGNQPQHF. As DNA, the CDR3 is TGTGCCAGCAGCCAAGCGGTGGGAGGCAATCAGCCCCAGCATTTT.

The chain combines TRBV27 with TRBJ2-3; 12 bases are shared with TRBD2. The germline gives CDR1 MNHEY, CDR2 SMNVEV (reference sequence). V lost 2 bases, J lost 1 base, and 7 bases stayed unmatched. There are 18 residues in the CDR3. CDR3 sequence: CASSLRPTSGGRTDTQYF. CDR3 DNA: TGTGCCAGCAGTTTACGCCCGACTAGCGGGGGCCGCACAGATACGCAGTATTTT.

CDR3 protein: CASSPDRVTEAFF. The CDR3 region has the DNA TGTGCCAGCAGCCCTGACAGGGTAACTGAAGCTTTCTTT. The chain joins TRBV9 to TRBJ1-1; 7 bases line up with TRBD1. V lost 4 bases to trimming and J lost 5 bases; unmatched junction nucleotides: 5. CDR1 SGDLS and CDR2 YYNGEE come from the germline V gene. This CDR3 contains 13 residues.

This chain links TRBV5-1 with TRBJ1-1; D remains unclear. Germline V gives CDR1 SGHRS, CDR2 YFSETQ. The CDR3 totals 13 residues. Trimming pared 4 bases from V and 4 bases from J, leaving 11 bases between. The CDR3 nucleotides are TGCGCCAGCAGCCCGGGGAATCGCACTGAAGCTTTCTTT. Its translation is CASSPGNRTEAFF.

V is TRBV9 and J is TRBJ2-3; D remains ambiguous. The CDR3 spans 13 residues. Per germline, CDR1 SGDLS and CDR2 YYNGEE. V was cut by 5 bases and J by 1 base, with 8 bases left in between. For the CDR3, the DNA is TGTGCCAGCAGAGCAACTGGCACAGATACGCAGTATTTT. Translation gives CASRATGTDTQYF.

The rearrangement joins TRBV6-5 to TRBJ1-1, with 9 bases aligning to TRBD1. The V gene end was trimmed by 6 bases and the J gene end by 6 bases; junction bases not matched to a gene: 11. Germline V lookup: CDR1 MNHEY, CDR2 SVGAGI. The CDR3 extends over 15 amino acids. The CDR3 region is CASSTRWGTGSEAFF. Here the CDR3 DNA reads TGTGCCAGCAGCACCCGGTGGGGGACAGGGTCTGAAGCTTTCTTT.

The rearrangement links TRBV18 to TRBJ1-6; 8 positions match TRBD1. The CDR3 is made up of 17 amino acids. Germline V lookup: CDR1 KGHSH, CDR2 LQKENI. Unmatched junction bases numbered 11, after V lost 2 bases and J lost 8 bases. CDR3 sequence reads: CASSPAGPGTGDSPLHF. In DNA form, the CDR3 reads TGTGCCAGCTCACCAGCGGGCCCCGGGACAGGCGATTCACCCCTCCACTTT.

The CDR3 protein is CASSYPGLSTDTQYF. CDR3 sequence (DNA): TGTGCCAGCAGTTACCCCGGTCTCTCCACAGATACGCAGTATTTT. The chain links TRBV6-6 to TRBJ2-3; D gene uncertain. The germline V and J ends were trimmed by 2 bases and 2 bases, with 11 bases remaining between them. Germline-derived CDR1 and CDR2 are MNHNY and SVGAGI (reference sequence). The CDR3 runs to 15 residues.

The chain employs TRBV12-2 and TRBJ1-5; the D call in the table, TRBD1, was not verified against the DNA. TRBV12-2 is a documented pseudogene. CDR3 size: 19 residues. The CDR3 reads CASRLGQLGALKSNQPQHF. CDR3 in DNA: TGTGCAAGTCGCTTAGGCCAACTTGGGGCACTTAAAAGCAATCAGCCCCAGCATTTT.

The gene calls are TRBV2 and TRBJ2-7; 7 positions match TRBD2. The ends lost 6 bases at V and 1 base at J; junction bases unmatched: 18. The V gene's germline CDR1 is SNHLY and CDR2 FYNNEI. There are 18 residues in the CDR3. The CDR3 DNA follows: TGTGCCAGCAGGCGGGGGTATGGCGGGGGTAGGTTGTCCTACGAGCAGTACTTC. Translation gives CASRRGYGGGRLSYEQYF.

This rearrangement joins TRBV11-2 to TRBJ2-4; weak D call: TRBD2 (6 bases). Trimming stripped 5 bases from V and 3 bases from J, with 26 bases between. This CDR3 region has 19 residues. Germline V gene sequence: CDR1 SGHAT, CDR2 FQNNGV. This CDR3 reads CASSPLVGGLRPGKNIQYF. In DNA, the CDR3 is TGTGCCAGCAGCCCCCTAGTGGGGGGATTACGACCTGGCAAAAACATTCAGTACTTC. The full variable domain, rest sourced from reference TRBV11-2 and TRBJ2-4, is EAGVAQSPRYKIIEKRQSVAFWCNPISGHATLYWYQQILGQGPKLLIQFQNNGVVDDSQLPKDRFSAERLKGVDSTLKIQPAKLEDSAVYLCASSPLVGGLRPGKNIQYFGAGTRLSVL.

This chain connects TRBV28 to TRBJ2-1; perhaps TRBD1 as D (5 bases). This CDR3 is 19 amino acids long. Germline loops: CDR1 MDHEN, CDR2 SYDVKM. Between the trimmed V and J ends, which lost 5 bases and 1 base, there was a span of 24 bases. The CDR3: CASSTQARGIVVSYNEQFF. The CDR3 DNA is TGTGCCAGCAGTACCCAGGCAAGGGGAATTGTTGTATCCTACAATGAGCAGTTCTTC.

CDR3 sequence (DNA): TGTGCCAGCTCACCACCGTCGCAGAACGAGCAGTACTTC. This gives the protein CASSPPSQNEQYF. This chain uses TRBV18 with TRBJ2-7, with D unresolved. CDR1 KGHSH and CDR2 LQKENI come from the germline V gene. V shed 0 bases and J shed 5 bases, with 8 bases lying between them. This CDR3 comprises 13 residues.

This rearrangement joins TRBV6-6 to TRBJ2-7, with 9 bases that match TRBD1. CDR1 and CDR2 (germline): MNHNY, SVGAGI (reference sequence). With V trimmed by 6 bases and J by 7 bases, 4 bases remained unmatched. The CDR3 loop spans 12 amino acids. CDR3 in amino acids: CASSSTGGEQYF. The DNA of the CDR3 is TGTGCCAGCAGCTCGACAGGGGGGGAGCAGTACTTC.

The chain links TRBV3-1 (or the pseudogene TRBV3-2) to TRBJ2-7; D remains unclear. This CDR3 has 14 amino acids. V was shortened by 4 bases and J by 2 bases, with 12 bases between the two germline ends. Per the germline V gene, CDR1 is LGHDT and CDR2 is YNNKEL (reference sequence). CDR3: CASSPSRLAYEQYF. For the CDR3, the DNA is TGTGCCAGCAGCCCAAGCAGGTTAGCCTACGAGCAGTACTTC.

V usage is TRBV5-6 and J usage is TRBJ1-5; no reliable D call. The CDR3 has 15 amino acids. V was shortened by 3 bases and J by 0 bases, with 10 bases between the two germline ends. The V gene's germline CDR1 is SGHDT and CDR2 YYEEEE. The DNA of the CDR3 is TGTGCCAGCAGCTCACGGTCGAGTAGCAATCAGCCCCAGCATTTT. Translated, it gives CASSSRSSSNQPQHF. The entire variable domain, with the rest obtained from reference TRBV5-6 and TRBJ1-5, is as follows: DAGVTQSPTHLIKTRGQQVTLRCSPKSGHDTVSWYQQALGQGPQFIFQYYEEEERQRGNFPDRFSGHQFPNYSSELNVNALLLGDSALYLCASSSRSSSNQPQHFGDGTRLSIL.

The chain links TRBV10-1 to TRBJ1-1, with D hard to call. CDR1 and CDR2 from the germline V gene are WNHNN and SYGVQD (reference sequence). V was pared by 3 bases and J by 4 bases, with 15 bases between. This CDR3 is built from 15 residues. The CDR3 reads CASSEDSVESTEAFF. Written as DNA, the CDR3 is TGCGCCAGCAGTGAAGACTCCGTGGAAAGCACTGAAGCTTTCTTT.

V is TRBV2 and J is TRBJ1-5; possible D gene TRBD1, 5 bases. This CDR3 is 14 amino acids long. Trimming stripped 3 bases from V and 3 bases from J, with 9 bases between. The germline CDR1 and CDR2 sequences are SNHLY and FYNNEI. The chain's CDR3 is CASSDGQINQPQHF. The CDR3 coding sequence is TGTGCCAGCAGTGACGGACAAATCAATCAGCCCCAGCATTTT.